These 5 T cell receptor beta chains were sequenced from one sample in a study of T cell changes during pregnancy in multiple sclerosis. Libraries were prepared by immunoSEQ multiplex PCR; TCRdb keeps only in-frame clonotypes and omits some of them. The data hold more than 90,000 clones, with about 92% observed a single time. Sequencing was performed on peripheral blood, taken in the first trimester of pregnancy. The receptors originated from a female donor with multiple sclerosis, enrolled in a pregnancy study.

The V and J genes are TRBV21-1 and TRBJ2-2; no check of the table's D call, TRBD1, against the DNA was made. TRBV21-1 is a pseudogene locus. The CDR3 extends over 20 amino acids. The CDR3 sequence: CASSKKNWKKTGVNTGELFF. The DNA of the CDR3 is TGTGCCAGCAGCAAAAAAAATTGGAAAAAGACAGGGGTGAACACCGGGGAGCTGTTTTTT.

The genes are TRBV7-2 and TRBJ2-2, with TRBD2 matching 10 bases. After removal of 1 base from V and 3 bases from J, the junction contained 5 bases not matched to a gene. This CDR3 is built from 17 residues. CDR1 and CDR2 (germline): SGHTA, FQGNSA. CDR3: CASSLEPSGRDTGELFF. DNA of the CDR3: TGTGCCAGCAGCTTAGAGCCTAGCGGGAGAGACACCGGGGAGCTGTTTTTT. The whole variable domain, remainder taken from reference TRBV7-2 and TRBJ2-2, is GAGVSQSPSNKVTEKGKDVELRCDPISGHTALYWYRQSLGQGLEFLIYFQGNSAPDKSGLPSDRFSAERTGGSVSTLTIQRTQQEDSAVYLCASSLEPSGRDTGELFFGEGSRLTVL.

This chain connects TRBV11-3 to TRBJ2-2; 9 bases are a match to TRBD1. CDR1 is SGHNT and CDR2 is YENEEA in the germline V gene. Trimming at V came to 3 bases and at J to 0 bases, leaving 11 bases not matched to a gene. CDR3 length: 19 amino acids. The CDR3 sequence: CASSLGLPWTGANTGELFF. The CDR3 region has the DNA TGTGCCAGCAGCTTGGGACTACCATGGACAGGGGCGAACACCGGGGAGCTGTTTTTT.

V and J are TRBV13 and TRBJ2-7, with a possible D match to TRBD2 (5 bases). The V and J ends lost 6 bases and 2 bases respectively, with 11 bases between them. Germline CDR1 and CDR2: PRHDT and FYEKMQ (reference sequence). This CDR3 region has 13 residues. The CDR3 sequence: CASSPRGAYEQYF. The CDR3, as DNA: TGTGCCAGCAGTCCTCGGGGAGCCTACGAGCAGTACTTC.

This chain uses TRBV28 with TRBJ1-1; D is possibly TRBD1 (6 bases). The CDR3 extends over 11 amino acids. Germline V gene lookup returns CDR1 MDHEN and CDR2 SYDVKM. Trimming removed 6 bases from V and 11 bases from J, with 13 bases in between. In nucleotides, the CDR3 is TGTGCCAGCAGGTCTACAGGGTGGGCTTTCTTT. The encoded protein is CASRSTGWAFF.